This record concerns one TCR beta chain sequence. There is no known antigen for this receptor. The input lacks base qualities; no much larger clone sits a single base away. Sample time point, as interpreted from the label and publication: about 28 days (+/-7) after the second vaccine dose. AZD1222 recipients with second doses at about 4 weeks or about 12 weeks were pooled, because spike-specific TCR depth and breadth did not differ between schedules. Vaccinee samples came from UK trials COV001 and COV002, including a single-blind randomized controlled phase 2/3 trial of AZD1222 (ChAdOx1 nCoV-19) in healthy adults. For TCRbeta chain sequencing, PBMC samples from trial participants were taken at day 0 and at day 28 after the second dose. The CDR3 regions of human TCRbeta chains were subjected to immunosequencing. The authors' analysis ran thus. Repertoire TCRs were matched against a reference library of SARS-CoV-2-specific TCRs generated with the MIRA antigen-specificity platform. Breadth was defined as the fraction of unique TCRs that were SARS-CoV-2-associated. Depth was defined as the fraction of total T cells that were SARS-CoV-2-associated. Each spike-specific TCR was assigned to its reactive spike region and to a CD4 or CD8 class using the MIRA data. Log10-transformed breadth and depth values were compared by one-way ANOVA with Sidak's multiple comparisons tests. TCRdb took over this immuneACCESS table, retaining in-frame rearrangements with V and J assigned. Such tables are incomplete; in checked studies, under half of the missing clones stem from an unresolved V gene, and the remainder is unexplained. D and trimming were read from the DNA, whereas the V and J calls and clone size are those reported in that table. Present in this sample are approximately 130,000 clones, 86% of which were seen just once. The top ten hold 2.5% to 3.5% of the sample.

V loses 0 bases of germline sequence and J loses 3 bases, and the interval between the two ends is 11 bases. The CDR3 spans 15 residues, from the cysteine through the phenylalanine. Solely the CDR3 DNA is kept, with 45 bases framed from the first base. CDR1 and CDR2 (LGHDT, YNNKEL) derive from the germline V gene (reference sequence). The sample belongs to a study of T cell responses to AZD1222 COVID-19 vaccine listed by TCRdb under 2021. Turning to the overall study: TCR sequencing covered over 230 trial participants: 200 to 220 given two doses of AZD1222 and around 26 given two doses of MenACWY control vaccine. Trial participants were enrolled by age into 18-55, 56-69 and 70-plus year subgroups, with roughly 150, 30 and 60 TCR-sequenced participants respectively. The full study reports these points: Spike-specific TCR breadth and depth rose significantly after two AZD1222 doses compared with day 0 and with MenACWY recipients. In the small 56-69-year group, the increase in depth fell short of significance, most likely because of low power. No day 14 peak-response samples were available, so repertoires were characterized only after the peak T cell response. Only a handful of AZD1222 recipients were SARS-CoV-2 seropositive at baseline, limiting conclusions about previously exposed vaccinees. Epitopes outside the regions mutated in the B.1.351 and B.1.1.7 variants were reportedly recognized by nearly half of the unique spike-specific TCRs. CD4 TCRs associated with the vaccine covered the entire spike protein, and the dominant responses were in regions 160-218 and 743-854. Most participants were white British and females outnumbered males, and the authors suggested that clonal diversity may have been underestimated.

The V gene is TRBV3-1 (or the pseudogene TRBV3-2) and the J gene is TRBJ1-2; TRBD1 is perhaps the D gene, given 5 matching bases. The TCR comes from an adult who received the AZD1222 COVID-19 vaccine. The sequencing used peripheral blood, collected 28 days after the second AZD1222 dose. The encoded CDR3 is CASSQDTTGDYGYTF. The sequenced DNA: TGTGCCAGCAGCCAAGATACTACAGGAGACTATGGCTACACCTTC.